One and the same sample provided the 17 T cell receptor beta chains below, sequenced in a study of patients and donors after allogeneic stem cell transplantation. TCRdb processed the RT-PCR reads anew with MiXCR; each CDR3 protein has one entry. The sample holds 95,000 to 120,000 distinct CDR3 sequences, 35% seen once. The material sequenced was blood, either unsorted or a sorted T cell fraction (not recorded which). These receptors were collected from a human donor who was either an allogeneic HSCT recipient or a stem cell or donor lymphocyte infusion donor (not recorded which). It is not recorded whose cells these are; they may come from a transplant donor.

The chain links TRBV4-1 to TRBJ2-3; D call uncertain. This CDR3 region has 12 residues. V was cut by 3 bases and J by 7 bases, with 8 bases left in between. Germline CDR1 and CDR2: MGHRA and YSYEKL. Written as DNA, the CDR3 is TGCGCCAGCAGCCAGCTGGGTCATACGCAGTATTTT. Amino acid sequence: CASSQLGHTQYF.

The genes are TRBV18 and TRBJ1-1, with TRBD1 identical over 8 bases. V shed 3 bases and J 2 bases; nucleotides not matched to a gene: 8. This CDR3 contains 16 residues. CDR1 KGHSH and CDR2 LQKENI come from the germline V gene. CDR3 bases: TGTGCCAGCTCACCGGACAGGGTACACCTAAACACTGAAGCTTTCTTT. Translation: CASSPDRVHLNTEAFF.

This clonotype was observed a handful of times. V usage is TRBV20-1 and J usage is TRBJ1-5; 9 bases are a match to TRBD1. Germline-derived CDR1 and CDR2 are DFQATT and SNEGSKA (reference sequence). The CDR3 is made up of 15 amino acids. V was clipped by 4 bases and J by 2 bases; unmatched bases: 6. CDR3 nucleotide sequence: TGCAGTGCTACCAGACAGGGGGTGGGCAATCAGCCCCAGCATTTT. Translated, it gives CSATRQGVGNQPQHF.

V gene TRBV20-1 combines with J gene TRBJ1-2, with 11 nucleotides matching TRBD1. Losses at the gene ends were 4 bases for V and 6 bases for J; bases not matched to a gene: 13. Looked up from germline, CDR1 is DFQATT and CDR2 is SNEGSKA (reference sequence). CDR3 length equals 16 residues. CDR3: CSAITPVGQGADGYTF. DNA of the CDR3: TGCAGTGCTATAACTCCTGTTGGACAGGGGGCCGATGGCTACACCTTC.

This clonotype was counted only a few times. J is TRBJ2-3 and V is TRBV10-3; 9 bases line up with TRBD2. V shed 0 bases, J shed 8 bases, and the junction held 0 bases outside the gene matches. The CDR3 consists of 13 residues. CDR1 ENHRY and CDR2 SYGVKD come from the germline V gene. CDR3 amino acids: CAISESTSGTQYF. CDR3 sequence (DNA): TGTGCCATCAGTGAGTCGACTAGCGGTACGCAGTATTTT.

This chain connects TRBV6-2 or TRBV6-3 to TRBJ1-1; 9 bases are a match to TRBD1. The germline V gene encodes CDR1 MNHEY and CDR2 SVGEGT. CDR3 length: 15 amino acids. J gave up 4 bases and V 5 bases, and 8 bases lay outside the gene matches. The CDR3 loop is CASSAQQGAGTEAFF. As DNA, the CDR3 is TGTGCCAGCAGTGCCCAACAGGGGGCTGGCACTGAAGCTTTCTTT.

This chain links TRBV5-1 with TRBJ1-2; no clear D gene. V gave up 5 bases and J gave up 0 bases, with 5 bases separating them. The CDR3 loop spans 12 amino acids. Germline CDR1 SGHRS, CDR2 YFSETQ. Here the CDR3 DNA reads TGCGCCAGCAGTGGCGCTAACTATGGCTACACCTTC. Translating gives CASSGANYGYTF.

This rearrangement joins TRBV6-2 or TRBV6-3 to TRBJ2-1, with 8 bases fitting TRBD2. Germline-derived CDR1 and CDR2 are MNHEY and SVGEGT. Losses at the gene ends were 8 bases for V and 9 bases for J; bases not matched to a gene: 15. CDR3 length: 15 amino acids. CDR3 bases: TGTGCCAGCCTAATCCCGGGAGGGATAGGTAGTGAGCAGTTCTTC. Its protein is CASLIPGGIGSEQFF.

This clonotype was counted only a few times. The chain has TRBV20-1 and TRBJ2-3, with D possibly matching TRBD2 (6 bases). The V gene's germline CDR1 is DFQATT and CDR2 SNEGSKA (reference sequence). The CDR3 consists of 15 residues. Between the trimmed V and J ends, which lost 5 bases and 0 bases, there was a span of 15 bases. The CDR3 region is CSASYRESSTDTQYF. The CDR3 DNA reads TGCAGTGCTTCCTACCGGGAGTCTAGCACAGATACGCAGTATTTT.

This clonotype has a handful of counts. The chain uses TRBV12-3 or TRBV12-4 and TRBJ1-1, with a tentative D call TRBD1 (6 bases). The CDR3 spans 13 residues. V lost 6 bases and J lost 0, with 8 bases in between. As DNA, the CDR3 is TGTGCCAGCAGCGACAGGATGAACACTGAAGCTTTCTTT. This encodes CASSDRMNTEAFF.

This clonotype was counted between two and nine times. This chain connects TRBV18 to TRBJ1-4; D unresolved. V lost 0 bases to trimming and J lost 8 bases, with 16 bases between them. The CDR3 runs 16 residues. Germline CDR1 KGHSH, CDR2 LQKENI. The CDR3 sequence: CASSPPGSGILEKLFF. The DNA for the CDR3 is TGTGCCAGCTCACCACCCGGGTCGGGGATTCTGGAAAAACTGTTTTTT.

The sample holds a few counts of this clonotype. V gene TRBV24-1 combines with J gene TRBJ2-1, with unresolved D. V was shortened by 0 bases and J by 12 bases, with 14 bases between the two germline ends. This CDR3 region has 14 residues. Germline V lookup: CDR1 KGHDR, CDR2 SFDVKD. The CDR3 nucleotides are TGTGCCACCAGTGATTTGCAGTTGGCCGACGGGCAGTTCTTC. Translation gives CATSDLQLADGQFF.

Ten or more counts support this clonotype. V and J are TRBV7-9 and TRBJ1-5; no reliable D call. The germline V gene has CDR1 SEHNR and CDR2 FQNEAQ (reference sequence). V was shortened by 3 bases and J by 3 bases, with 3 bases between the two germline ends. This CDR3 region has 12 residues. CDR3 sequence reads: CASSLTNQPQHF. The DNA of the CDR3 is TGTGCCAGCAGCTTGACCAATCAGCCCCAGCATTTT.

The rearrangement joins TRBV4-2 to TRBJ1-5; 7 bases align to TRBD1. Trimming at V came to 1 base and at J to 9 bases, leaving 18 bases not matched to a gene. Germline assignment: CDR1 LGHNA and CDR2 YNFKEQ. The CDR3 is made up of 18 amino acids. The CDR3 DNA reads TGTGCCAGCAGCCAAGCCTCGGAGACAGGGCCGATTTCTGCGCCCCAGCATTTT. The encoded protein is CASSQASETGPISAPQHF.

V gene TRBV6-1 combines with J gene TRBJ1-1; D gene uncertain. The V and J ends lost 2 bases and 8 bases respectively, with 15 bases between them. The germline gives CDR1 MNHNS, CDR2 SASEGT. The CDR3 runs 14 residues. The DNA of the CDR3 is TGTGCCAGCAGTGAACGTAGGGTATCCCCCGAAGCTTTCTTT. Amino acid sequence: CASSERRVSPEAFF.

This clonotype has just a few counts. The rearrangement joins TRBV12-5 to TRBJ2-1; D call uncertain. The CDR3 spans 11 residues. V was trimmed by 6 bases and J by 5 bases, leaving 5 bases between them. Germline V gene lookup returns CDR1 LGHNT and CDR2 FRNRAP. The CDR3 sequence: CASGDNNEQFF. The CDR3 nucleotides read TGTGCTAGTGGGGATAACAATGAGCAGTTCTTC.

The V call is TRBV28, the J call TRBJ2-1; perhaps TRBD2 as D (6 bases). Germline assignment: CDR1 MDHEN and CDR2 SYDVKM. This CDR3 region has 16 residues. Between the trimmed V and J ends, which lost 7 bases and 7 bases, there was a span of 23 bases. As DNA, the CDR3 is TGTGCCAGCACCCCGTCGGGAGAAGGGAAAGGGAATGAGCAGTTCTTC. Translation gives CASTPSGEGKGNEQFF.